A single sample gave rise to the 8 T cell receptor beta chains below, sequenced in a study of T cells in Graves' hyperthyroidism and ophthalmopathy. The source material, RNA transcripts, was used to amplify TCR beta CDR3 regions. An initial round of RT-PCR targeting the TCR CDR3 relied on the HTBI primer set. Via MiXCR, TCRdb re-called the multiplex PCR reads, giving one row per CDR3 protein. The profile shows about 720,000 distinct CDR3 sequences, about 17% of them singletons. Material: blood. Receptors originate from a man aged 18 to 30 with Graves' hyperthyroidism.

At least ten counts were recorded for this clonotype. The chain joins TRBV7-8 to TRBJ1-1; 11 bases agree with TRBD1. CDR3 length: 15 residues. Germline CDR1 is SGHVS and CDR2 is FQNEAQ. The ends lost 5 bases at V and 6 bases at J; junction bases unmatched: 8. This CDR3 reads CASSDRDRGTSEAFF. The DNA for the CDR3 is TGTGCCAGCAGCGACCGGGACAGGGGGACGTCTGAAGCTTTCTTT. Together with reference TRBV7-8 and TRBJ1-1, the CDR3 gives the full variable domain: GAGVSQSPRYKVAKRGQDVALRCDPISGHVSLFWYQQALGQGPEFLTYFQNEAQLDKSGLPSDRFFAERPEGSVSTLKIQRTQQEDSAVYLCASSDRDRGTSEAFFGQGTRLTVV.

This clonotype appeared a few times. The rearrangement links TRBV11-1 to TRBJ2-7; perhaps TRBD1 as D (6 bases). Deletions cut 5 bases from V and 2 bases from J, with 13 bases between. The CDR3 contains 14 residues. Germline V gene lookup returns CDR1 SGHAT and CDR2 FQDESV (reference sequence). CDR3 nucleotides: TGTGCCAGCAGCCGGACAGAGATGACCTACGAGCAGTACTTC. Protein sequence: CASSRTEMTYEQYF.

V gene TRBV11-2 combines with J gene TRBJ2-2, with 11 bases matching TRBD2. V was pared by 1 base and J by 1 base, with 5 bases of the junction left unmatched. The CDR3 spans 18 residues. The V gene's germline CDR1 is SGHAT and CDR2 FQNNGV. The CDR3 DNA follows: TGTGCCAGCAGCTTAGTCTTAGCGGGAGGGCGGAACACCGGGGAGCTGTTTTTT. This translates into CASSLVLAGGRNTGELFF. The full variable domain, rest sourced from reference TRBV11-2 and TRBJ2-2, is EAGVAQSPRYKIIEKRQSVAFWCNPISGHATLYWYQQILGQGPKLLIQFQNNGVVDDSQLPKDRFSAERLKGVDSTLKIQPAKLEDSAVYLCASSLVLAGGRNTGELFFGEGSRLTVL.

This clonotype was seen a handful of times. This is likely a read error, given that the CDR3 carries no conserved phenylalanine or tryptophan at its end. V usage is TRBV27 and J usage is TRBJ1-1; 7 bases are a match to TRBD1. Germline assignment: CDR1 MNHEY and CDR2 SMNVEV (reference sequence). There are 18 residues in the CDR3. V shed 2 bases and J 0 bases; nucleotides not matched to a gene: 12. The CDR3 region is CASSLRPGQNYMNTEAFS. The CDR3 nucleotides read TGTGCCAGCAGTTTAAGGCCGGGACAGAATTACATGAACACTGAAGCTTTCTCT.

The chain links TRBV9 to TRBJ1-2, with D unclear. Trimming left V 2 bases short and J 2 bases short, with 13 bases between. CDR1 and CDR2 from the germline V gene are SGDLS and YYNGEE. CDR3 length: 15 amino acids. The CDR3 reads CASSVRNNLNYGYTF. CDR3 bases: TGTGCCAGCAGCGTTAGGAACAACTTAAACTATGGCTACACCTTC. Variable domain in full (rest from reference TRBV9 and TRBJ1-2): DSGVTQTPKHLITATGQRVTLRCSPRSGDLSVYWYQQSLDQGLQFLIQYYNGEERAKGNILERFSAQQFPDLHSELNLSSLELGDSALYFCASSVRNNLNYGYTFGSGTRLTVV.

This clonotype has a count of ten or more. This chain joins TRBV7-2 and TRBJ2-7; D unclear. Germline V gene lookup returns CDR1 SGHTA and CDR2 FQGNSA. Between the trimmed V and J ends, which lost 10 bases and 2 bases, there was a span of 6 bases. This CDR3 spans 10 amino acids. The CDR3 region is CAILPYEQYF. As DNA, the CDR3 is TGTGCCATCCTGCCCTACGAGCAGTACTTC. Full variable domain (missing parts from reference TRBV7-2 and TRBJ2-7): GAGVSQSPSNKVTEKGKDVELRCDPISGHTALYWYRQSLGQGLEFLIYFQGNSAPDKSGLPSDRFSAERTGGSVSTLTIQRTQQEDSAVYLCAILPYEQYFGPGTRLTVT.

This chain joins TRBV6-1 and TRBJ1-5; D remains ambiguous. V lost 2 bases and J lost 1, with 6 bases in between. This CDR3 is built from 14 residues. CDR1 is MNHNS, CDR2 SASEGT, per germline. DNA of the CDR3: TGTGCCAGCAGTGAAAGTCTCAGCAATCAGCCCCAGCATTTT. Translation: CASSESLSNQPQHF.

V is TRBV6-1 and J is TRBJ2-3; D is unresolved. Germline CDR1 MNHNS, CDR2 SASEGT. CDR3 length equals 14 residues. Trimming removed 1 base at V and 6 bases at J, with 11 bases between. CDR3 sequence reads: CASSEEDPRDTQYF. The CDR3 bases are TGTGCCAGCAGTGAAGAGGACCCTAGGGATACGCAGTATTTT.